Listed here is a single T cell receptor beta chain. What it recognizes is unknown. Trimming took off 0 bases at V and 1 base at J, with 13 bases between the two ends. The CDR3 runs to 16 residues. In germline, CDR1 is SGDLS, CDR2 YYNGEE. This specimen belongs to a study of blood T cells in healthy people across ages. Study-wide background: About one barcoded beta molecule per two T cells came from capture by template switching. Study outcomes and limitations: Long-lived and aged donors differed, with more naive CD4+ cells and higher diversity in the long-lived. No conclusive comparison of naive versus antigen-experienced cells was possible with unsorted PBMCs.

With a J-beta primer mix and a sample-barcoded 5' primer, a second PCR ran about 7 to 12 cycles. TCRdb independently ran MiXCR on the 5' RACE reads; one entry per CDR3 protein. The table includes some 1.4 million distinct CDR3 sequences, roughly 45% detected once. The sample consisted of blood. This chain links TRBV9 with TRBJ2-5; D may be TRBD2 (6 bases). The clonotype comes from a woman between 18 and 29 years old in good health. As DNA, the CDR3 is TGTGCCAGCAGCGTAGCTCAAACTAGCTCCCAAGAGACCCAGTACTTC. It is translated as CASSVAQTSSQETQYF.